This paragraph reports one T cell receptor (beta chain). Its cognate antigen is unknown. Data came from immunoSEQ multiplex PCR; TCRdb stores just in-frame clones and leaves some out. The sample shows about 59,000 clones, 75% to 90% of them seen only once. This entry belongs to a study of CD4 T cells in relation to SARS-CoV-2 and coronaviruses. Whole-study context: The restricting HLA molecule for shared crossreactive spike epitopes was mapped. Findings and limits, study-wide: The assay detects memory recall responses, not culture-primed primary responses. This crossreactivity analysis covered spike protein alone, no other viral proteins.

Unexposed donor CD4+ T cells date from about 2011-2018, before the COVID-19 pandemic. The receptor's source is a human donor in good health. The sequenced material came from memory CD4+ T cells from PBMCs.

The CDR3 coding sequence is TGTGCCAGCAGCCAGTTCTCTAGCGGGAGGGAGAGCTCCTACGAGCAGTACTTC. Protein: CASSQFSSGRESSYEQYF. V gene TRBV3-1 (or the pseudogene TRBV3-2) combines with J gene TRBJ2-7, with 12 bases identical to TRBD2. The J segment lost 0 bases and the V segment lost 3 bases, leaving 9 bases of the junction unmatched. Germline CDR1 and CDR2: LGHDT and YNNKEL (reference sequence). This CDR3 has 18 amino acids.